A selection of T cell receptor beta chains follows, all from one sample in a study of blood T cell repertoires in COVID-19. Profiling relied on immunoSEQ multiplex PCR, and the TCRdb table lists in-frame clones only, not all of them. The sample includes about 82,000 clones, around 82% seen only once; the top ten take about a sixth. Sequencing was done on a sample of peripheral blood. The source of these receptors is a woman aged 55-70 years with acute or convalescent COVID-19. The CDR3 runs from the conserved cysteine through the conserved F or W. A D gene is named only where the DNA matches it firmly. Size values are once, few and many counts, or a class for expanded clones, and some rows have none.

j_gene: TRBJ1-2
v_gene: TRBV12-3/TRBV12-4
abundance: .
d_gene: .
CDR3aa: CASSQQLNYGYTF
CDR3nt: TGTGCCAGCAGCCAACAGTTAAACTATGGCTACACCTTC

j_gene: TRBJ2-7
v_gene: TRBV7-9
abundance: once
d_gene: TRBD1
CDR3aa: CASSSGTGIYEQYF
CDR3nt: TGTGCCAGCAGCTCCGGGACAGGGATCTACGAGCAGTACTTC

j_gene: TRBJ2-7
v_gene: TRBV11-3
abundance: .
d_gene: TRBD2
CDR3aa: CASSLTPSSGGSYEQYF
CDR3nt: TGTGCCAGCAGCTTGACCCCTTCAAGCGGGGGATCCTACGAGCAGTACTTC

j_gene: TRBJ2-5
v_gene: TRBV5-1
abundance: .
d_gene: .
CDR3aa: CASSFGGTPQETQYF
CDR3nt: TGCGCCAGCAGCTTTGGCGGGACCCCCCAAGAGACCCAGTACTTC

j_gene: TRBJ1-5
v_gene: TRBV7-9
abundance: .
d_gene: .
CDR3aa: CASSLKSGNQPQHF
CDR3nt: TGTGCCAGCAGCTTAAAGAGCGGCAATCAGCCCCAGCATTTT

j_gene: TRBJ1-2
v_gene: TRBV20-1
abundance: .
d_gene: .
CDR3aa: CSARDLAFYTF
CDR3nt: TGCAGTGCTAGAGATTTGGCTTTCTACACCTTC

j_gene: TRBJ1-2
v_gene: TRBV6-5
abundance: .
d_gene: .
CDR3aa: CASSRTLGDGYTF
CDR3nt: TGTGCCAGCAGTCGCACGCTCGGGGATGGCTACACCTTC

j_gene: TRBJ1-2
v_gene: TRBV10-1
abundance: .
d_gene: .
CDR3aa: CARTGLYGYTF
CDR3nt: TGCGCCAGGACAGGACTCTATGGCTACACCTTC

j_gene: TRBJ2-7
v_gene: TRBV5-1
abundance: .
d_gene: TRBD1
CDR3aa: CASSRPGQYDEQYF
CDR3nt: TGCGCCAGCAGCCGTCCGGGACAGTATGACGAGCAGTACTTC

j_gene: TRBJ1-1
v_gene: TRBV18
abundance: .
d_gene: .
CDR3aa: CASSPRENTEAFF
CDR3nt: TGTGCCAGCTCACCCCGGGAGAACACTGAAGCTTTCTTT

j_gene: TRBJ1-6
v_gene: TRBV9
abundance: .
d_gene: .
CDR3aa: CASSVTGNNSPLHF
CDR3nt: TGTGCCAGCAGCGTCACAGGGAATAATTCACCCCTCCACTTT

j_gene: TRBJ1-1
v_gene: TRBV5-1
abundance: .
d_gene: .
CDR3aa: CASSSFPGQNTEAFF
CDR3nt: TGCGCCAGCAGCTCGTTCCCGGGTCAGAACACTGAAGCTTTCTTT

j_gene: TRBJ2-7
v_gene: TRBV11-3
abundance: .
d_gene: .
CDR3aa: CASSLVEGEQYF
CDR3nt: TGTGCCAGCAGCTTAGTGGAGGGCGAGCAGTACTTC

j_gene: TRBJ1-5
v_gene: TRBV6-5
abundance: .
d_gene: .
CDR3aa: CASSYSRQPNQPQHF
CDR3nt: TGTGCCAGCAGTTACTCGAGGCAGCCCAATCAGCCCCAGCATTTT

j_gene: TRBJ1-6
v_gene: TRBV7-9
abundance: .
d_gene: .
CDR3aa: CASSSPGHQNSPLHF
CDR3nt: TGTGCCAGCAGCTCCCCGGGACACCAGAATTCACCCCTCCACTTT

j_gene: TRBJ1-1
v_gene: TRBV7-9
abundance: once
d_gene: TRBD1
CDR3aa: CASSSQGTANTEAFF
CDR3nt: TGTGCCAGCAGCTCGCAGGGGACAGCGAACACTGAAGCTTTCTTT

j_gene: TRBJ1-1
v_gene: TRBV5-1
abundance: .
d_gene: .
CDR3aa: CASSLVPADTEAFF
CDR3nt: TGCGCCAGCAGCTTGGTCCCCGCGGACACTGAAGCTTTCTTT

j_gene: TRBJ2-7
v_gene: TRBV11-2
abundance: .
d_gene: TRBD1
CDR3aa: CASSPQGGTGAYEQYF
CDR3nt: TGTGCCAGCAGCCCTCAGGGGGGGACAGGGGCTTACGAGCAGTACTTC

j_gene: TRBJ2-3
v_gene: TRBV6-6
abundance: .
d_gene: TRBD2
CDR3aa: CASSYEAGEDTQYF
CDR3nt: TGTGCCAGCAGTTACGAAGCGGGAGAAGATACGCAGTATTTT

j_gene: TRBJ1-1
v_gene: TRBV7-8
abundance: .
d_gene: .
CDR3aa: CASSLQGWDTEAFF
CDR3nt: TGTGCCAGCAGCTTACAGGGATGGGACACTGAAGCTTTCTTT

j_gene: TRBJ1-1
v_gene: TRBV9
abundance: .
d_gene: TRBD1
CDR3aa: CASSSGQGTEAFF
CDR3nt: TGTGCCAGCAGTTCGGGACAGGGCACTGAAGCTTTCTTT

j_gene: TRBJ1-2
v_gene: TRBV2
abundance: once
d_gene: TRBD1
CDR3aa: CASSVTGGGYTF
CDR3nt: TGTGCCAGCAGTGTAACAGGGGGCGGCTACACCTTC

j_gene: TRBJ2-2
v_gene: TRBV7-9
abundance: .
d_gene: .
CDR3aa: CASSSPAGITGELFF
CDR3nt: TGTGCCAGCAGCTCCCCCGCAGGGATAACCGGGGAGCTGTTTTTT

j_gene: TRBJ1-2
v_gene: TRBV27
abundance: .
d_gene: .
CDR3aa: CASNPQGSVGYGYTF
CDR3nt: TGTGCCAGCAACCCACAGGGTTCAGTAGGCTATGGCTACACCTTC

j_gene: TRBJ1-1
v_gene: TRBV3-1/TRBV3-2
abundance: .
d_gene: TRBD1
CDR3aa: CASSRTGGGTEAFF
CDR3nt: TGTGCCAGCAGCCGGACAGGGGGGGGGACTGAAGCTTTCTTT

j_gene: TRBJ1-4
v_gene: TRBV9
abundance: .
d_gene: TRBD1
CDR3aa: CASSASTPTGTGIEKLFF
CDR3nt: TGTGCCAGCAGCGCTTCCACCCCCACCGGGACAGGGATTGAAAAACTGTTTTTT

j_gene: TRBJ1-3
v_gene: TRBV29-1
abundance: .
d_gene: TRBD1
CDR3aa: CSVVTGADTIYF
CDR3nt: TGCAGCGTTGTCACAGGGGCGGACACCATATATTTT

j_gene: TRBJ1-1
v_gene: TRBV2
abundance: .
d_gene: .
CDR3aa: CASSEYINTEAFF
CDR3nt: TGTGCCAGCAGTGAATACATTAACACTGAAGCTTTCTTT

j_gene: TRBJ2-1
v_gene: TRBV5-6
abundance: .
d_gene: TRBD2
CDR3aa: CASSLRLAGGFKYNEQFF
CDR3nt: TGTGCCAGCAGCTTGAGGCTAGCGGGAGGATTTAAATACAATGAGCAGTTCTTC

j_gene: TRBJ1-2
v_gene: TRBV5-4
abundance: once
d_gene: TRBD1
CDR3aa: CASSGGTGVNYGYTF
CDR3nt: TGTGCCAGCAGCGGTGGTACAGGGGTCAACTATGGCTACACCTTC

j_gene: TRBJ1-5
v_gene: TRBV20-1
abundance: .
d_gene: .
CDR3aa: CSASLTTGLVEPQHF
CDR3nt: TGCAGTGCTAGTTTAACGACAGGACTAGTAGAGCCCCAGCATTTT